A single sample gave rise to the 22 T cell receptor beta chains below, sequenced in a study of cytomegalovirus exposure and HLA in healthy donors. The PCR used 60 Vbeta and 13 Jbeta primers. Repertoires were generated with immunoSEQ multiplex PCR, while TCRdb's copy carries only in-frame clones and drops some. The table includes about 110,000 clones, around four fifths detected once. The sequencing sample was made of PBMCs. The receptors come from a man aged 50 or older in good health and CMV-seronegative.

The V gene is TRBV7-2, the J gene TRBJ1-5; unclear D gene. V was cut by 2 bases and J by 6 bases, with 14 bases left in between. The CDR3 runs to 15 residues. Per germline, CDR1 SGHTA and CDR2 FQGNSA. CDR3 DNA sequence: TGTGCCAGCAGCTTATGGGGTGAAGGGAGTCAGCCCCAGCATTTT. This codes for CASSLWGEGSQPQHF. Looking up the rest from reference TRBV7-2 and TRBJ1-5 gives the full variable domain: GAGVSQSPSNKVTEKGKDVELRCDPISGHTALYWYRQSLGQGLEFLIYFQGNSAPDKSGLPSDRFSAERTGGSVSTLTIQRTQQEDSAVYLCASSLWGEGSQPQHFGDGTRLSIL.

The chain employs TRBV25-1 and TRBJ2-3; tentative D call: TRBD1 (8 bases). Trimming took 3 bases from V and 4 from J, leaving 14 bases between them. CDR3 size: 15 residues. CDR1 and CDR2 from the germline V gene are MGHDK and SYGVNS. DNA of the CDR3: TGTGCCAGCAGTGAGACCACAGGGGGGGCAGATACGCAGTATTTT. Translated, it gives CASSETTGGADTQYF.

The table lists this clone with a count of one. V gene TRBV5-6 combines with J gene TRBJ2-3, with 8 bases that match TRBD1. Looked up from germline, CDR1 is SGHDT and CDR2 is YYEEEE. J gave up 2 bases and V 2 bases, and 4 bases lay outside the gene matches. The CDR3 has 15 residues. The CDR3 DNA reads as TGTGCCAGCAGCTTCGGGCAGGGGGCCACAGATACGCAGTATTTT. Its protein product is CASSFGQGATDTQYF.

This chain uses TRBV6-6 with TRBJ2-7, with 11 bases matching TRBD1. The CDR3 sequence is 13 residues long. The V gene's germline CDR1 is MNHNY and CDR2 SVGAGI (reference sequence). The junction had 5 bases not matched to a gene; V was cut back by 7 bases and J by 6 bases. The CDR3, as DNA: TGTGCCAGCAATACCGGGACAGGGGGCGAGCAGTACTTC. Translation gives CASNTGTGGEQYF.

V is TRBV15 and J is TRBJ1-5; TRBD1 aligns across 8 bases. Germline trimming cut 4 bases from V and 4 bases from J; bases unmatched to any gene: 3. The CDR3 length is 14 residues. The germline V gene encodes CDR1 LNHNV and CDR2 YYDKDF (reference sequence). Written as DNA, the CDR3 is TGTGCCACCAGCACGGGACAGGAGAATCAGCCCCAGCATTTT. Translated: CATSTGQENQPQHF.

The chain couples TRBV11-2 to TRBJ1-3, with unresolved D. Germline CDR1 is SGHAT and CDR2 is FQNNGV. Deletions cut 1 base from V and 7 bases from J, with 8 bases between. The CDR3 sequence is 13 residues long. The CDR3 reads CASSLALLNTIYF. CDR3 sequence (DNA): TGTGCCAGCAGCTTAGCCCTCTTGAACACCATATATTTT.

The rearrangement joins TRBV4-2 to TRBJ1-1; 9 nucleotides line up with TRBD1. With 6 bases clipped from V and 5 bases from J, the junction kept 7 bases outside the gene matches. This CDR3 has 14 amino acids. Germline CDR1 and CDR2: LGHNA and YNFKEQ. The CDR3 nucleotides read TGTGCCAGCAGAGGGGGACAGGGTGTTACTGAAGCTTTCTTT. It is translated as CASRGGQGVTEAFF.

This clone was recorded a few times. The rearrangement joins TRBV19 to TRBJ1-1, with D perhaps TRBD1 (6 bases). The CDR3 length is 14 residues. The germline CDR1 and CDR2 sequences are LNHDA and SQIVND (reference sequence). V shed 6 bases and J shed 1 base, with 12 bases lying between them. The CDR3 bases are TGTGCCAGTAGGGAATCAGGGGAGAACACTGAAGCTTTCTTT. This translates into CASRESGENTEAFF.

V gene TRBV4-2 combines with J gene TRBJ1-2, with D possibly being TRBD1 (6 bases). Germline assignment: CDR1 LGHNA and CDR2 YNFKEQ. The V end lost 4 bases, the J end lost 8 bases, and 17 bases lay between the germline ends. This CDR3 has 14 residues. CDR3 in amino acids: CASSLEGGKGGYTF. The CDR3 DNA reads TGTGCCAGCAGCCTCGAGGGGGGGAAGGGAGGCTACACCTTC.

V usage is TRBV19 and J usage is TRBJ2-1; D is undetermined. The CDR3 consists of 16 residues. Trimming took 7 bases from V and 4 from J, leaving 20 bases between them. CDR1 and CDR2 from the germline V gene are LNHDA and SQIVND (reference sequence). The CDR3 loop reads CASKPRIVDTYNEQFF. CDR3 nucleotide sequence: TGTGCCAGTAAACCCCGGATCGTAGACACTTACAATGAGCAGTTCTTC.

The V and J genes are TRBV7-3 and TRBJ2-5; weak D call: TRBD2 (5 bases). The germline V and J ends were trimmed by 4 bases and 5 bases, with 14 bases remaining between them. The CDR3 is 14 amino acids. Looked up from germline, CDR1 is SGHTA and CDR2 is FQGTGA. The CDR3 sequence is CASSSGIPGETQYF. CDR3 in DNA: TGTGCCAGCAGCTCGGGGATCCCGGGGGAGACCCAGTACTTC.

V and J are TRBV6-4 and TRBJ1-5; D not certain. Germline V lookup: CDR1 MRHNA, CDR2 SNTAGT. V lost 4 bases and J lost 7, with 11 bases in between. The CDR3 runs 13 residues. CDR3 protein: CASSASFQQPQHF. The CDR3 region has the DNA TGTGCCAGCAGTGCCTCCTTTCAGCAGCCCCAGCATTTT.

The rearrangement uses TRBV19 and TRBJ1-1; 9 bases line up with TRBD1. This CDR3 has 17 amino acids. The J segment lost 0 bases and the V segment lost 7 bases, leaving 12 bases of the junction unmatched. Germline V lookup: CDR1 LNHDA, CDR2 SQIVND (reference sequence). The CDR3 sequence: CASTRYGGQGLNTEAFF. CDR3 in DNA: TGTGCCAGTACTCGATACGGGGGACAGGGTTTGAACACTGAAGCTTTCTTT.

The genes are TRBV4-2 and TRBJ2-1, with a weak D call TRBD1 (6 bases). Germline CDR1 is LGHNA and CDR2 is YNFKEQ. The CDR3 loop spans 19 amino acids. Trimming pared 4 bases from V and 1 base from J, leaving 23 bases between. CDR3 DNA: TGTGCCAGCAGCCTGACAGGCCTGGGCGCCGAGGGGTCCTACAATGAGCAGTTCTTC. Protein product: CASSLTGLGAEGSYNEQFF.

J is TRBJ2-3 and V is TRBV12-5; TRBD2 matches 14 bases. Germline CDR1 and CDR2: LGHNT and FRNRAP. This CDR3 spans 17 amino acids. After removal of 8 bases from V and 0 bases from J, the junction contained 7 bases not matched to a gene. CDR3 in amino acids: CASSLGTSGGSTDTQYF. The CDR3 DNA reads as TGTGCTAGTTCCCTTGGGACTAGCGGGGGTAGCACAGATACGCAGTATTTT. The variable domain in full, completed from reference TRBV12-5 and TRBJ2-3, reads DARVTQTPRHKVTEMGQEVTMRCQPILGHNTVFWYRQTMMQGLELLAYFRNRAPLDDSGMPKDRFSAEMPDATLATLKIQPSEPRDSAVYFCASSLGTSGGSTDTQYFGPGTRLTVL.

The rearrangement links TRBV4-1 to TRBJ2-5; 12 bases line up with TRBD2. Germline V gene sequence: CDR1 MGHRA, CDR2 YSYEKL. The trim removed 1 base at V and 5 bases at J, leaving 5 bases unmatched. The CDR3 is made up of 16 amino acids. CDR3: CASSQAGLAGPETQYF. Here the CDR3 DNA reads TGCGCCAGCAGCCAAGCGGGACTAGCGGGCCCGGAGACCCAGTACTTC.

This clone was counted between two and nine times. The rearrangement links TRBV5-1 to TRBJ2-2; 12 bases fit TRBD1. Germline V gives CDR1 SGHRS, CDR2 YFSETQ. The CDR3 is 16 amino acids. V lost 4 bases and J lost 6; bases outside the gene matches: 7. DNA of the CDR3: TGCGCCAGCAGCGAGGGACAGGGGGCGGTCGCCGGGGAGCTGTTTTTT. Translation gives CASSEGQGAVAGELFF.

A single count supports this clone. The chain joins TRBV12-1 to TRBJ2-5; no check of the table's D call, TRBD1, against the DNA was made. TRBV12-1 is classified as a pseudogene. The CDR3 extends over 14 amino acids. The CDR3 reads CASSFDGPQGTQYF. The DNA for the CDR3 is TGTGCCAGCAGCTTTGATGGGCCCCAAGGGACCCAGTACTTC.

Only a few counts were recorded for this clone. The chain links TRBV7-2 to TRBJ1-1, with D maybe TRBD1 (6 bases). CDR3 length: 13 residues. Germline CDR1 SGHTA, CDR2 FQGNSA. Trimming stripped 5 bases from V and 4 bases from J, with 11 bases between. As DNA, the CDR3 is TGTGCCAGCAGCCAGGGGCGGGCCACTGAAGCTTTCTTT. It yields the protein CASSQGRATEAFF.

This rearrangement joins TRBV7-2 to TRBJ2-1; 8 nucleotides line up with TRBD1. J lost 6 bases, V lost 8 bases, and 12 bases had no gene match. Germline lookup yields CDR1 SGHTA and CDR2 FQGNSA. The CDR3 has 15 residues. CDR3 DNA: TGTGCCAGCCCCTCCGGGCAGGGGGCGGGCAATGAGCAGTTCTTC. Translated: CASPSGQGAGNEQFF. The entire variable domain, with the rest obtained from reference TRBV7-2 and TRBJ2-1, is as follows: GAGVSQSPSNKVTEKGKDVELRCDPISGHTALYWYRQSLGQGLEFLIYFQGNSAPDKSGLPSDRFSAERTGGSVSTLTIQRTQQEDSAVYLCASPSGQGAGNEQFFGPGTRLTVL.

This clone was detected once. The V and J genes are TRBV5-1 and TRBJ2-1; D is possibly TRBD1 (5 bases). The CDR3 runs to 14 residues. Germline loops: CDR1 SGHRS, CDR2 YFSETQ. V dropped 9 bases and J dropped 6 bases, with 19 bases sitting between them. The CDR3 coding sequence is TGCGCCACGTCTGTGGTTGGGGCCGGCAATGAGCAGTTCTTC. Protein product: CATSVVGAGNEQFF.

The gene calls are TRBV5-1 and TRBJ2-1; no definite D call. The germline V and J ends were trimmed by 3 bases and 5 bases, with 9 bases remaining between them. The CDR3 contains 13 residues. Germline V gives CDR1 SGHRS, CDR2 YFSETQ. Here the CDR3 reads CASSYDGHNEQFF. CDR3 DNA: TGCGCCAGCAGCTACGATGGGCACAATGAGCAGTTCTTC.